The 27 T cell receptor beta chains in this list originate from one sample, sequenced in a study of blood T cell repertoires in COVID-19. The data were produced by immunoSEQ multiplex PCR, yet TCRdb's version contains in-frame clones alone and is incomplete. The data hold fewer than 65,000 clones, with about 80% observed a single time. The source material was peripheral blood. The receptor source for this set is a human donor in a cohort sampled during active COVID-19.

This clone showed up just once. This chain joins TRBV7-2 and TRBJ1-1, with a weak D call TRBD1 (5 bases). Germline CDR1 reads SGHTA; CDR2 reads FQGNSA. CDR3 length equals 15 residues. The V end lost 0 bases, the J end lost 3 bases, and 11 bases lay between the germline ends. CDR3: CASSLAVDSYTEAFF. DNA of the CDR3: TGTGCCAGCAGCTTAGCCGTCGACAGCTACACTGAAGCTTTCTTT.

The CDR3: CASSLAGRREVAEKLFF. DNA for the CDR3: TGTGCCAGCAGCTTAGCGGGAAGGAGGGAAGTTGCCGAAAAACTGTTTTTT. This rearrangement joins TRBV7-7 to TRBJ1-4; D gene ambiguous. The CDR3 consists of 17 residues. Germline-derived CDR1 and CDR2 are SSHAT and FNYEAQ (reference sequence). Trimming removed 0 bases from V and 8 bases from J, with 19 bases in between.

The J gene is TRBJ1-2, the V gene TRBV5-1; D is uncertain. V was trimmed by 0 bases and J by 8 bases, leaving 11 bases between them. The CDR3 extends over 13 amino acids. Germline V gene lookup returns CDR1 SGHRS and CDR2 YFSETQ. CDR3 bases: TGCGCCAGCAGCTTGGCCAGGCGTGAAGGCTACACCTTC. Residues: CASSLARREGYTF.

V is TRBV6-5 and J is TRBJ1-1; perhaps TRBD1 as D (5 bases). The CDR3 consists of 14 residues. Per the germline V gene, CDR1 is MNHEY and CDR2 is SVGAGI. Trimming took off 2 bases at V and 4 bases at J, with 11 bases between the two ends. CDR3 DNA: TGTGCCAGCAGTTACAAGGGGCGCGGCACTGAAGCTTTCTTT. Amino acid sequence: CASSYKGRGTEAFF.

Notes on this clone: Other DNA sequences in this specimen translate into the identical CDR3. The V gene is TRBV7-6, the J gene TRBJ1-2; 8 nucleotides match TRBD1. Germline assignment: CDR1 SGHVS and CDR2 FNYEAQ. The length of the CDR3 is 17 residues. V shed 4 bases and J 2 bases; nucleotides not matched to a gene: 12. The CDR3 loop is CASSSTAGTGGNYGYTF. In nucleotides, the CDR3 is TGTGCCAGCAGCTCGACGGCCGGGACAGGAGGAAACTATGGCTACACCTTC.

The J gene is TRBJ1-2, the V gene TRBV28; the D gene is possibly TRBD1 (5 bases). The V end was cut by 2 bases, the J end by 1 base, with 11 bases between. Germline values: CDR1 MDHEN, CDR2 SYDVKM. The CDR3 consists of 15 residues. The CDR3 DNA sequence: TGTGCCAGCAGTTTAGCATCGACAGTTAACTATGGCTACACCTTC. This gives the protein CASSLASTVNYGYTF.

The chain uses TRBV3-1 (or the pseudogene TRBV3-2) and TRBJ1-1; TRBD1 matches 9 bases. The germline gives CDR1 LGHDT, CDR2 YNNKEL (reference sequence). Trimming cost V 4 bases and J 3 bases; bases outside gene matches: 9. The CDR3 sequence is 16 residues long. The CDR3 protein is CASSPRDRVKDTEAFF. In DNA form, the CDR3 reads TGTGCCAGCAGCCCCCGGGACAGGGTAAAGGACACTGAAGCTTTCTTT.

The chain joins TRBV19 to TRBJ1-1; weak D call: TRBD1 (6 bases). V lost 5 bases, J lost 4 bases, and 14 bases lay in between. CDR3 size: 14 residues. The germline V gene has CDR1 LNHDA and CDR2 SQIVND (reference sequence). The chain's CDR3 is CASSESRTVTEAFF. CDR3 DNA: TGTGCCAGTAGTGAATCCCGGACAGTCACTGAAGCTTTCTTT.

This sequence joins TRBV11-2 and TRBJ2-7; 11 bases are a match to TRBD2. J lost 3 bases, V lost 6 bases, and 7 bases had no gene match. Germline CDR1 is SGHAT and CDR2 is FQNNGV. The CDR3 runs to 15 residues. Written as DNA, the CDR3 is TGTGCCAGCAGGCCTTCCGGGACTAGCGGCTACGAGCAGTACTTC. Protein product: CASRPSGTSGYEQYF.

The chain recombines TRBV28 with TRBJ2-7; D possibly corresponds to TRBD2 (6 bases). The V gene's germline CDR1 is MDHEN and CDR2 SYDVKM. V was pared by 5 bases and J by 2 bases, with 13 bases between. The CDR3 runs 14 residues. CDR3 region: CASSPGTLTYEQYF. The CDR3 DNA sequence: TGTGCCAGCAGTCCGGGGACTCTGACCTACGAGCAGTACTTC.

This chain uses TRBV9 with TRBJ2-3; 13 positions agree with TRBD2. V lost 3 bases and J lost 4; bases outside the gene matches: 5. Germline CDR1 is SGDLS and CDR2 is YYNGEE. The CDR3 contains 16 residues. The CDR3 bases are TGTGCCAGCAGCGAACCGACTAGCGGGGGGTCAGATACGCAGTATTTT. Amino acids: CASSEPTSGGSDTQYF.

CDR3 DNA: TGTGCCAGCAGCCTGGGGAGATCCGGCGAGCAGTACTTC. This translates into CASSLGRSGEQYF. V is TRBV11-3 and J is TRBJ2-7; perhaps TRBD2 as D (5 bases). Germline V gene lookup returns CDR1 SGHNT and CDR2 YENEEA. This CDR3 is built from 13 residues. V lost 5 bases, J lost 6 bases, and 14 bases lay in between.

The chain links TRBV19 to TRBJ1-5; D possibly corresponds to TRBD1 (5 bases). V gave up 4 bases and J gave up 1 base, with 17 bases separating them. Germline CDR1 and CDR2: LNHDA and SQIVND (reference sequence). CDR3 size: 17 residues. The CDR3 sequence: CASSRAAGVVSNQPQHF. The CDR3 DNA follows: TGTGCCAGTAGTAGGGCGGCGGGGGTAGTGAGCAATCAGCCCCAGCATTTT.

This clone showed up just once. The CDR3 bases are TGTGCCAGCAGCCCGGGACACCTCTACAATGAGCAGTTCTTC. It yields the protein CASSPGHLYNEQFF. This chain links TRBV6-6 with TRBJ2-1, with a tentative D call TRBD1 (6 bases). This CDR3 is built from 14 residues. V lost 6 bases to trimming and J lost 3 bases, with 12 bases between them. CDR1 is MNHNY and CDR2 is SVGAGI in the germline V gene (reference sequence).

This clone was seen once. This chain's CDR3 is CASSLSVASEQFF. The DNA of the CDR3 is TGTGCCAGCAGCCTCTCAGTGGCCTCGGAGCAGTTCTTC. The chain links TRBV14 to TRBJ2-1; no firm D call. Germline CDR1 is SGHDN and CDR2 is FVKESK. Trimming removed 4 bases from V and 10 bases from J, with 14 bases in between. This CDR3 contains 13 residues.

The chain is built from TRBV19 and TRBJ2-7; tentatively, D is TRBD2 (6 bases). CDR1 LNHDA and CDR2 SQIVND come from the germline V gene (reference sequence). Between the trimmed V and J ends, which lost 5 bases and 3 bases, there was a span of 11 bases. CDR3 length: 13 amino acids. The CDR3 nucleotides are TGTGCCAGTAGTGCGGCGGGGAACTACGAGCAGTACTTC. Translated, it gives CASSAAGNYEQYF.

The J gene is TRBJ2-3, the V gene TRBV4-1; 8 bases fit TRBD2. V trimming: 1 base; J trimming: 2 bases; junction bases outside the gene matches: 11. Germline V gene sequence: CDR1 MGHRA, CDR2 YSYEKL. The CDR3 runs 18 residues. CDR3 sequence: CASSQVIGRGVITDTQYF. The CDR3 DNA is TGCGCCAGCAGCCAAGTAATAGGGCGGGGGGTAATCACAGATACGCAGTATTTT.

This clone was detected once. V gene TRBV27 combines with J gene TRBJ1-3; a weak D match, TRBD1 (6 bases). The CDR3 is made up of 14 amino acids. Germline values: CDR1 MNHEY, CDR2 SMNVEV (reference sequence). The ends were cut back, 5 bases at V and 0 bases at J, with 8 bases in the middle. The CDR3 reads CASSGGASGNTIYF. The CDR3 nucleotides read TGTGCCAGCAGTGGGGGCGCCTCTGGAAACACCATATATTTT.

The rearrangement uses TRBV27 and TRBJ1-1; no clear D. The V end was cut by 0 bases, the J end by 1 base, with 9 bases between. The CDR3 runs 15 residues. Germline assignment: CDR1 MNHEY and CDR2 SMNVEV (reference sequence). The CDR3 region is CASSLSPTGNTEAFF. In DNA form, the CDR3 reads TGTGCCAGCAGTTTATCGCCTACCGGGAACACTGAAGCTTTCTTT.

This clone showed up just a few times. V and J are TRBV19 and TRBJ2-3; TRBD2 matches at 14 bases. This CDR3 is built from 14 residues. With V trimmed by 7 bases and J by 4 bases, 1 base remained unmatched. Germline V gene lookup returns CDR1 LNHDA and CDR2 SQIVND (reference sequence). This CDR3 is CASTGLAGADTQYF. CDR3 nucleotide sequence: TGTGCCAGTACGGGACTAGCGGGAGCAGATACGCAGTATTTT.

The chain carries TRBV2 and TRBJ2-2; 12 bases are shared with TRBD2. Per the germline V gene, CDR1 is SNHLY and CDR2 is FYNNEI. Unmatched junction bases numbered 15, after V lost 6 bases and J lost 4 bases. This CDR3 is built from 19 residues. CDR3 protein: CASREFPGLAGRGTGELFF. As DNA, the CDR3 is TGTGCCAGCAGAGAATTTCCGGGACTAGCGGGCCGGGGCACCGGGGAGCTGTTTTTT.

This clone was recorded only once. This chain connects TRBV19 to TRBJ2-1; TRBD1 is a possible D gene (5 bases). The CDR3 sequence is 17 residues long. Germline loops: CDR1 LNHDA, CDR2 SQIVND (reference sequence). Deletions cut 3 bases from V and 0 bases from J, with 15 bases between. CDR3 DNA sequence: TGTGCCAGTAGTATGGTGGGTGGGGCCAGCTCCTACAATGAGCAGTTCTTC. Amino acids: CASSMVGGASSYNEQFF.

The chain employs TRBV7-2 and TRBJ1-2; TRBD1 aligns across 10 bases. V was pared by 5 bases and J by 3 bases, with 9 bases of the junction left unmatched. The CDR3 runs 16 residues. Per germline, CDR1 SGHTA and CDR2 FQGNSA. CDR3 loop: CASSSRDRGLDYGYTF. DNA of the CDR3: TGTGCCAGCAGCAGCCGGGACAGGGGTCTGGACTATGGCTACACCTTC.

This chain links TRBV7-9 with TRBJ1-1; 12 positions agree with TRBD1. Germline V lookup: CDR1 SEHNR, CDR2 FQNEAQ (reference sequence). This CDR3 is built from 17 residues. With 0 bases clipped from V and 0 bases from J, the junction kept 2 bases outside the gene matches. The CDR3 protein is CASSLAGQGAMNTEAFF. The DNA for the CDR3 is TGTGCCAGCAGCTTAGCGGGACAGGGGGCGATGAACACTGAAGCTTTCTTT.

The chain carries TRBV10-2 and TRBJ2-7, with D possibly matching TRBD1 (8 bases). V lost 1 base and J 2 bases, leaving 12 bases between the germline ends. The CDR3 runs to 15 residues. Looked up from germline, CDR1 is WSHSY and CDR2 is SAAADI. The CDR3, as DNA: TGCGCCAGCAGTGAGTACAGGGGGGGAACCTACGAGCAGTACTTC. The encoded protein is CASSEYRGGTYEQYF.

In DNA form, the CDR3 reads TGTTCCTCCAGGTCGGGAGGGCTCCAGAGCTCCTACAATGAGCAGTTCTTC. It encodes CSSRSGGLQSSYNEQFF. The chain uses TRBV19 and TRBJ2-1, with 8 bases fitting TRBD2. Germline V CDR1 and CDR2: LNHDA, SQIVND (reference sequence). CDR3 length: 17 residues. The whole variable domain, remainder taken from reference TRBV19 and TRBJ2-1, is DGGITQSPKYLFRKEGQNVTLSCEQNLNHDAMYWYRQDPGQGLRLIYYSQIVNDFQKGDIAEGYSVSREKKESFPLTVTSAQKNPTAFYLCSSRSGGLQSSYNEQFFGPGTRLTVL.

This clone appeared a single time. The chain uses TRBV30 and TRBJ1-4, with D perhaps TRBD1 (6 bases). The V and J ends lost 2 bases and 7 bases respectively, with 23 bases between them. CDR3 length: 17 residues. Germline V gene sequence: CDR1 GTSNPN, CDR2 SVGIG (reference sequence). The CDR3 nucleotides are TGTGCCTGGAGTTTTACTTCTATCCGGGGGGCGGGTGAAAAACTGTTTTTT. Protein sequence: CAWSFTSIRGAGEKLFF.